This TCR beta chain was sequenced during a study of T cell changes during pregnancy in multiple sclerosis. From germline, CDR1 is LNHDA and CDR2 SQIVND (reference sequence). Germline trimming cut 5 bases from V and 3 bases from J; bases unmatched to any gene: 14. The CDR3 totals 18 residues. The table came from immunoSEQ multiplex PCR; TCRdb's copy has only in-frame clones and leaves some out. The sample records more than 80,000 clones, around 92% being singletons. The sequences come from peripheral blood, collected after pregnancy. This chain links TRBV19 with TRBJ1-1, with 11 positions matching TRBD1. This clonotype originated in a female donor with multiple sclerosis, enrolled in a pregnancy study. The CDR3, as DNA: TGTGCCAGTAGTTTAATCTGGACAGGGGGCTACGACGACACTGAAGCTTTCTTT. The encoded protein is CASSLIWTGGYDDTEAFF.